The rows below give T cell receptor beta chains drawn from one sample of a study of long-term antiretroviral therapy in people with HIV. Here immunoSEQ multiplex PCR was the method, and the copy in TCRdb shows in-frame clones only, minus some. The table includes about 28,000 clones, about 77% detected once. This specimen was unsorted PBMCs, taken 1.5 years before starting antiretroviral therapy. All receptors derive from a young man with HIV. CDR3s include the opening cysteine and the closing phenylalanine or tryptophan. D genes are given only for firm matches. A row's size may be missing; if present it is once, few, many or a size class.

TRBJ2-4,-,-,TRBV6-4,TGTGCCAGCAGTGACAATCCAGCCCTAGCCAAAAACATTCAGTACTTC,CASSDNPALAKNIQYF
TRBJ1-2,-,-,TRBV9,TGTGCCAGCAGCGCCGCCGGGACGAGTTTAGATGGCTACACCTTC,CASSAAGTSLDGYTF
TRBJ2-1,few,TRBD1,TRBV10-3,TGTGCCATCAGCGGGGACAGCTACAATGAGCAGTTCTTC,CAISGDSYNEQFF
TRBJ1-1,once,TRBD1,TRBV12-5,TGTGCTAGTGGATATACAGGGGGCCGTGGCACTGAAGCTTTCTTT,CASGYTGGRGTEAFF
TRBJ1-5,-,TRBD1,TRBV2,TGTGCCAGTAGGGGACAGGGGCCAAGGCAGCCCCAGCATTTT,CASRGQGPRQPQHF
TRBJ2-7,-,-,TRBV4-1,TGCGCCAGCAGCCAAGGTCGGGGGATCGAGCAGTACTTC,CASSQGRGIEQYF
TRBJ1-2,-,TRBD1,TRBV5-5,TGTGCCAGCAGCTTACCAGGGGGCTATGGCTACACCTTC,CASSLPGGYGYTF
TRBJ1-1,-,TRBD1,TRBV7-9,TGTGCCGGAAACAGGGGCGACACTGAAGCTTTCTTT,CAGNRGDTEAFF
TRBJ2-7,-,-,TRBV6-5,TGTGCCAGCAGTTTCTCAGGGTTCCGCAACGAGCAGTACTTC,CASSFSGFRNEQYF
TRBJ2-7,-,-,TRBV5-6,TGTGCCAGCAGCTCACCCAGTCGGGGAGGTGACTACGAGCAGTACTTC,CASSSPSRGGDYEQYF
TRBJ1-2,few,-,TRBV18,TGTGCCAGCTCACCACGAGAACAGCAATATGGCTACACCTTC,CASSPREQQYGYTF
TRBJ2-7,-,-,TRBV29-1,TGCAGCTATAAAGATCGGGGGTGGGAGCAGTACTTC,CSYKDRGWEQYF
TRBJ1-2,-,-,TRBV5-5,TGTGCCAGCAGCTTCTATCGGACAGTAATTAGGGGCTACACCTTC,CASSFYRTVIRGYTF
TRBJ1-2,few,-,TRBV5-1,TGCGCCAGCAGAGTCTCCGGTCTCTCGAGTGGCTACACCTTC,CASRVSGLSSGYTF
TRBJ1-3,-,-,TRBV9,TGTGCCAGCAGCGTAGCTAGGGGCTCTGGAAACACCATATATTTT,CASSVARGSGNTIYF
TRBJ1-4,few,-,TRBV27,TGTGCCAGCAGTTTGGGGGACAACAATGAAAAACTGTTTTTT,CASSLGDNNEKLFF
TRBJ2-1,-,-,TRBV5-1,TGCGCCAGCAGCTTGGTGGGCGGGGAGCAGTTCTTC,CASSLVGGEQFF
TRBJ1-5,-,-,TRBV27,TGTGCCAGCAGTTCGGGGTTTGGAAGTAATCAGCCCCAGCATTTT,CASSSGFGSNQPQHF
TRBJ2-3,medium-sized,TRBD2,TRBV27,TGTGCCAGCTCAAGCCCTAGCGGGGGTTTAATGACAGATACGCAGTATTTT,CASSSPSGGLMTDTQYF
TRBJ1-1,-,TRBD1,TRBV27,TGTGCCAGCAACTCGCTCCCAGGGGGCTACAGAATGAACACTGAAGCTTTCTTT,CASNSLPGGYRMNTEAFF
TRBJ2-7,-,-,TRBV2,TGTGCCAGCAGTGATTGGTACAGCGAGTACGAGCAGTACTTC,CASSDWYSEYEQYF
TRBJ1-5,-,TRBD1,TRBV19,TGTGCCAGTAGTCTCCAGGGGGGTAGCAATCAGCCCCAGCATTTT,CASSLQGGSNQPQHF
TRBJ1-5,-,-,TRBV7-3,TGTGCCAGCAGCCAAGATAGCAATCAGCCCCAGCATTTT,CASSQDSNQPQHF
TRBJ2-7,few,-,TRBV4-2,TGTGCCAGCAGCGGGGCGTCCTACGAGCAGTACTTC,CASSGASYEQYF
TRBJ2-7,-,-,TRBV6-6,TGTGCCAGCAGTTCCGACTTCTACGAGCAGTACTTC,CASSSDFYEQYF
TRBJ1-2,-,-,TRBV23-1,TGCGCCAGCAGTCCCACGACACAAGGTAGGTTCTATGGCTACACCTTC,CASSPTTQGRFYGYTF
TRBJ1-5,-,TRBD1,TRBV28,TGTGCCAGCAGCCAACAGGGGGCTCCAGGTCGTCAGCCCCAGCATTTT,CASSQQGAPGRQPQHF
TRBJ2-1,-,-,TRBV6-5,TGTGCCAGCAGTTACTCGAGATACAGGAACAATGAGCAGTTCTTC,CASSYSRYRNNEQFF
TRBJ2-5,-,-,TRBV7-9,TGTGCCAGCAGCGATATAGGAAGGGGATCCGAGACCCAGTACTTC,CASSDIGRGSETQYF
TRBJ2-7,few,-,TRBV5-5,TGTGCCAGCAGCCCAGGCGTATACGCGGAGCAGTACTTC,CASSPGVYAEQYF
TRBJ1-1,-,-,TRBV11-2,TGTGCCAGCAGCTTAGCTCAGATTCCTGAAGCTTTCTTT,CASSLAQIPEAFF
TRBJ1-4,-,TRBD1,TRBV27,TGTGCCAGCAGCTTGACAGGGGGATTTGCAACTAATGAAAAACTGTTTTTT,CASSLTGGFATNEKLFF
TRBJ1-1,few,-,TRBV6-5,TGTGCCAGCAGTTATGTAAAGAACACTGAAGCTTTCTTT,CASSYVKNTEAFF